The 15 T cell receptor beta chains below all came from one sample that was sequenced in a study of blood T cell repertoires in COVID-19. Assay: immunoSEQ multiplex PCR; the TCRdb copy retains only in-frame clones and omits some. The repertoire holds roughly 23,000 clones, with 94% as singletons. Input material: peripheral blood. The receptors come from a woman aged 45-60 years with active COVID-19.

The rearrangement uses TRBV24-1 and TRBJ2-5, with a weak D call TRBD1 (6 bases). The CDR3 is made up of 16 amino acids. CDR1 and CDR2 (germline): KGHDR, SFDVKD. V gave up 3 bases and J gave up 5 bases, with 18 bases separating them. CDR3 coding DNA: TGTGCCACCAGTGATGTGGAGGACAGACCTGGGGAGACCCAGTACTTC. Translation gives CATSDVEDRPGETQYF.

The chain employs TRBV3-1 (or the pseudogene TRBV3-2) and TRBJ1-1, with a tentative D call TRBD1 (5 bases). Trimming cost V 7 bases and J 8 bases, with 14 bases left between them. CDR3 length: 12 amino acids. Germline CDR1 reads LGHDT; CDR2 reads YNNKEL (reference sequence). The CDR3 nucleotides are TGTGCCAGCAACTCAGACAGAGCCGAAGCTTTCTTT. Its translation is CASNSDRAEAFF.

This sequence joins TRBV9 and TRBJ2-6; TRBD1 might be the D (5 bases). Trimming removed 3 bases at V and 2 bases at J, with 12 bases between. The CDR3 covers 16 residues. Per germline, CDR1 SGDLS and CDR2 YYNGEE. CDR3 nucleotide sequence: TGTGCCAGCAGCGGTTCCAGGGTGGCTGGGGCCAACGTCCTGACTTTC. It specifies CASSGSRVAGANVLTF.

V is TRBV2 and J is TRBJ2-2, with 11 bases matching TRBD1. From germline, CDR1 is SNHLY and CDR2 FYNNEI. This CDR3 is built from 15 residues. Unmatched junction bases numbered 4, after V lost 6 bases and J lost 4 bases. In nucleotides, the CDR3 is TGTGCCAGCAGGGGACAGGGGGAGATCACCGGGGAGCTGTTTTTT. This codes for CASRGQGEITGELFF.

The chain employs TRBV2 and TRBJ2-3; TRBD2 aligns across 8 bases. The CDR3 sequence is 15 residues long. CDR1 is SNHLY, CDR2 FYNNEI, per germline. V was pared by 7 bases and J by 1 base, with 7 bases of the junction left unmatched. CDR3 DNA: TGTGCCAGCAATGGGGCACTAGCGGGCACAGATACGCAGTATTTT. As protein: CASNGALAGTDTQYF.

The CDR3 region has the DNA TGCGCCAGCAGCACCGGACTAGCGGGCACAACAGATACGCAGTATTTT. It yields the protein CASSTGLAGTTDTQYF. The J gene is TRBJ2-3, the V gene TRBV5-1, with 11 bases aligning to TRBD2. The germline gives CDR1 SGHRS, CDR2 YFSETQ. The CDR3 sequence is 16 residues long. V lost 4 bases, J lost 3 bases, and 7 bases stayed unmatched.

This sequence joins TRBV11-3 and TRBJ2-1; 7 bases map to TRBD2. The CDR3 sequence is 12 residues long. Germline V gene data show CDR1 as SGHNT and CDR2 as YENEEA. J lost 9 bases, V lost 4 bases, and 3 bases had no gene match. The CDR3 coding sequence is TGTGCCAGCAGCTCGGAGCGGGGTGAGCAGTTCTTC. As protein: CASSSERGEQFF.

The chain is built from TRBV5-8 and TRBJ2-6; 7 positions match TRBD1. V was clipped by 4 bases and J by 0 bases; unmatched bases: 4. This CDR3 has 16 residues. The germline V gene encodes CDR1 SGHTS and CDR2 YDEGEE. The CDR3 sequence is CASSPGQDSGANVLTF. The CDR3 DNA reads TGTGCCAGCAGCCCAGGACAGGACTCTGGGGCCAACGTCCTGACTTTC.

This chain joins TRBV5-1 and TRBJ1-4; D unresolved. CDR3 length: 14 amino acids. Deletions cut 0 bases from V and 1 base from J, with 4 bases between. Germline V CDR1 and CDR2: SGHRS, YFSETQ. CDR3 region: CASSLAGTNEKLFF. The CDR3 nucleotides are TGCGCCAGCAGCTTGGCAGGAACTAATGAAAAACTGTTTTTT.

V is TRBV3-1 (or the pseudogene TRBV3-2) and J is TRBJ1-6; TRBD1 matches at 8 bases. Per the germline V gene, CDR1 is LGHDT and CDR2 is YNNKEL (reference sequence). V gave up 1 base and J gave up 8 bases; unmatched junction bases: 4. This CDR3 has 15 amino acids. CDR3 in DNA: TGTGCCAGCAGCCAAGGGACAGGGTGGGATTCACCCCTCCACTTT. Its protein is CASSQGTGWDSPLHF.

Regarding this clone: Since the CDR3 does not end with the conserved phenylalanine or tryptophan, this likely comes from a read error. The limits of the CDR3 on the DNA are not certain, so only TCRdb's listed CDR3 is given. The chain joins TRBV5-8 to TRBJ2-7; the table's D call of TRBD1 was not tested on the DNA. The CDR3 sequence runs 12 residues, both termini included. The germline gives CDR1 SGHTS, CDR2 YDEGEE. CDR3 region: CASGRETGSYLL.

The chain uses TRBV29-1 and TRBJ2-6; 12 bases fit TRBD1. The CDR3 sequence is 18 residues long. V lost 0 bases to trimming and J lost 2 bases; unmatched junction nucleotides: 5. Germline CDR1 SQVTM, CDR2 ANQGSEA. The DNA of the CDR3 is TGCAGCGTTGAAGATCCAGGGACAGGGGGCCCTGGGGCCAACGTCCTGACTTTC. This translates into CSVEDPGTGGPGANVLTF. Full variable domain (missing parts from reference TRBV29-1 and TRBJ2-6): SAVISQKPSRDICQRGTSLTIQCQVDSQVTMMFWYRQQPGQSLTLIATANQGSEATYESGFVIDKFPISRPNLTFSTLTVSNMSPEDSSIYLCSVEDPGTGGPGANVLTFGAGSRLTVL.

V usage is TRBV10-1 and J usage is TRBJ2-3; D is ambiguous. Trimming stripped 0 bases from V and 4 bases from J, with 14 bases between. Germline CDR1 WNHNN, CDR2 SYGVQD (reference sequence). This CDR3 spans 16 amino acids. The CDR3 DNA reads TGCGCCAGCAGTGAGTCAAGGAGTAGGATCCCAGATACGCAGTATTTT. Protein: CASSESRSRIPDTQYF.

Remarks on this clone: The CDR3 ends on some other residue instead of the conserved phenylalanine or tryptophan, so this is likely a read error. The DNA is left out, because the CDR3 cannot be placed on it with certainty; the CDR3 is given as TCRdb lists it. The chain uses TRBV5-4 and TRBJ2-7; TRBD1, the D gene given by the table, was not confirmed from the DNA. Ends included, the CDR3 has 10 residues. Germline values: CDR1 SGHNT, CDR2 YYREEE (reference sequence). This CDR3 is CASSYQGRPI.

The rearrangement joins TRBV9 to TRBJ1-2, with TRBD1 identical over 7 bases. The trim removed 3 bases at V and 3 bases at J, leaving 5 bases unmatched. The CDR3 length is 14 residues. CDR1 is SGDLS, CDR2 YYNGEE, per germline. CDR3 sequence reads: CASSEGAGDYGYTF. The DNA for the CDR3 is TGTGCCAGCAGCGAGGGGGCTGGAGACTATGGCTACACCTTC.